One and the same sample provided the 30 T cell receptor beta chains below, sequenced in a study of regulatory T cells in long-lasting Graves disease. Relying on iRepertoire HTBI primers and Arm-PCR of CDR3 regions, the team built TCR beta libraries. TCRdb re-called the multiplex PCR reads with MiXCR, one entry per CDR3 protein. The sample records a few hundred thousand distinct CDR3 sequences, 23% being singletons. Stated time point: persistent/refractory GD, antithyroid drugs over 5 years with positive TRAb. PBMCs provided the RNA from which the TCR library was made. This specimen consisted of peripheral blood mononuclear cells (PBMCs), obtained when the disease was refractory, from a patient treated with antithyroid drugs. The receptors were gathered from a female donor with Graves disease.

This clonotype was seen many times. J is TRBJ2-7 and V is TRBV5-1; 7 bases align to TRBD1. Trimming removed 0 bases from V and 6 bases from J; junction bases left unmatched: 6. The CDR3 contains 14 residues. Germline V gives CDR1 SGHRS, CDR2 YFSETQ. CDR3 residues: CASSLAQGLIEQYF. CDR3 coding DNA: TGCGCCAGCAGCTTGGCACAGGGGTTGATCGAGCAGTACTTC.

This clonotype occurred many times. In DNA form, the CDR3 reads TGTGCCAGCAGCGGGGGCCTTGGGGGGGAGCAGTACTTC. Translation: CASSGGLGGEQYF. The gene calls are TRBV2 and TRBJ2-7; perhaps D is TRBD1 or TRBD2 (6 bases each). The CDR3 extends over 13 amino acids. With 6 bases removed from V and 7 bases from J, the gap between germline ends came to 16 bases. Germline values: CDR1 SNHLY, CDR2 FYNNEI. Combining the CDR3 with reference TRBV2 and TRBJ2-7 gives the whole variable domain EPEVTQTPSHQVTQMGQEVILRCVPISNHLYFYWYRQILGQKVEFLVSFYNNEISEKSEIFDDQFSVERPDGSNFTLKIRSTKLEDSAMYFCASSGGLGGEQYFGPGTRLTVT.

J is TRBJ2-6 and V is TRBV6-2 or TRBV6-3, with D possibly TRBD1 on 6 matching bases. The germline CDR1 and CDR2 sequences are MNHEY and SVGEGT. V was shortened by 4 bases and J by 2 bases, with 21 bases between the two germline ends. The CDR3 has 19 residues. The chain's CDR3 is CASSSRPLGAGAGANVLTF. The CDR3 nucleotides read TGTGCCAGCAGTTCCAGACCCTTGGGGGCTGGCGCTGGGGCCAACGTCCTGACTTTC.

The CDR3 region has the DNA TGCAGCGTTGACGTTGGTTCCTACGAGCAGTACTTC. Translated: CSVDVGSYEQYF. This chain connects TRBV29-1 to TRBJ2-7; D is unclear. CDR3 length: 12 amino acids. Trimming pared 3 bases from V and 1 base from J, leaving 7 bases between. Germline V gene lookup returns CDR1 SQVTM and CDR2 ANQGSEA.

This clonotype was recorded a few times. The DNA of the CDR3 is TGCAGCGGATCGGACACCAACTATGGCTACACCTTC. This gives the protein CSGSDTNYGYTF. The rearrangement joins TRBV29-1 to TRBJ1-2, with D possibly matching TRBD1 (5 bases). The CDR3 has 12 residues. Trimming removed 7 bases at V and 2 bases at J, with 11 bases between. The germline V gene encodes CDR1 SQVTM and CDR2 ANQGSEA. Based on the CDR3 plus reference TRBV29-1 and TRBJ1-2, the full variable domain is SAVISQKPSRDICQRGTSLTIQCQVDSQVTMMFWYRQQPGQSLTLIATANQGSEATYESGFVIDKFPISRPNLTFSTLTVSNMSPEDSSIYLCSGSDTNYGYTFGSGTRLTVV.

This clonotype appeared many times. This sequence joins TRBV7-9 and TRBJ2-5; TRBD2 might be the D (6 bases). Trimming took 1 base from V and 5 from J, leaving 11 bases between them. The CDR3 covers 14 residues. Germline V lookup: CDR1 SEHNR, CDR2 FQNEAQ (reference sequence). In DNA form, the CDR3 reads TGTGCCAGCAGCTTAGGACTAGTCATGGAGACCCAGTACTTC. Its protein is CASSLGLVMETQYF.

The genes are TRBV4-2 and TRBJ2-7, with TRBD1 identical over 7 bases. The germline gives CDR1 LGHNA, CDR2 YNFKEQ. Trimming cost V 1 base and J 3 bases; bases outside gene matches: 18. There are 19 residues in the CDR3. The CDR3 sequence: CASSQALMTTGTVLYEQYF. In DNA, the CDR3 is TGTGCCAGCAGCCAAGCGTTGATGACTACCGGGACAGTCCTCTACGAGCAGTACTTC.

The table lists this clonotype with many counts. CDR3 coding DNA: TGTGCCAGCAGTGAAAGCCGGGGGCTTCTCTATGAGCAGTTCTTC. This codes for CASSESRGLLYEQFF. The chain is built from TRBV2 and TRBJ2-1, with D possibly called TRBD1 or TRBD2 (6 bases each). Trimming took off 2 bases at V and 8 bases at J, with 16 bases between the two ends. In germline, CDR1 is SNHLY, CDR2 FYNNEI. This CDR3 comprises 15 residues.

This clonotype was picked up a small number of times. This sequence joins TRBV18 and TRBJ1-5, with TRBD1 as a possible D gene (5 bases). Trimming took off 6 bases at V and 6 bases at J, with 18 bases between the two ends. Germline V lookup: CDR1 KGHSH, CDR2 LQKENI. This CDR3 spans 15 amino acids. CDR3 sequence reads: CASSPSGQGGQPQHF. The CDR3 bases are TGTGCCAGCTCCCCCTCGGGGCAGGGCGGTCAGCCCCAGCATTTT.

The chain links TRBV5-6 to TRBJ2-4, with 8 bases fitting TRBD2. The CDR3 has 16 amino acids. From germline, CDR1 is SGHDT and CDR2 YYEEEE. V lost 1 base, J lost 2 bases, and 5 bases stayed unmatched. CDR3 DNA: TGTGCCAGCAGCTTGAAACTAGCGGAGACCAAAAACATTCAGTACTTC. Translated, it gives CASSLKLAETKNIQYF.

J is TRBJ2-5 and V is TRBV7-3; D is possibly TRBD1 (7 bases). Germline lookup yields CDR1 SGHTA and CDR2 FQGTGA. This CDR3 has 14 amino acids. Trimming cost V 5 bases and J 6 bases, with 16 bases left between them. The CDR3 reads CASSPTGAGQTQYF. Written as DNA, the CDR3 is TGTGCCAGCAGCCCAACAGGGGCGGGGCAGACCCAGTACTTC.

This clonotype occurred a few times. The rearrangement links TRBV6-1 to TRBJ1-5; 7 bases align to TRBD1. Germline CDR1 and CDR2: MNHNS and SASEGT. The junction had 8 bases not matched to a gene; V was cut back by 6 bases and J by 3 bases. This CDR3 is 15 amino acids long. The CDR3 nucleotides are TGTGCCAGCAGCCGCGGGACAGCGATCAATCAGCCCCAGCATTTT. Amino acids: CASSRGTAINQPQHF.

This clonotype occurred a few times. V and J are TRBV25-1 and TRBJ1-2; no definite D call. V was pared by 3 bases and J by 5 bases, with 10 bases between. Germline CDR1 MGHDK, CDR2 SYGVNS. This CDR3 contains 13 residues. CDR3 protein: CASSESDQYGYTF. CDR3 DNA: TGTGCCAGCAGTGAGTCCGATCAATATGGCTACACCTTC.

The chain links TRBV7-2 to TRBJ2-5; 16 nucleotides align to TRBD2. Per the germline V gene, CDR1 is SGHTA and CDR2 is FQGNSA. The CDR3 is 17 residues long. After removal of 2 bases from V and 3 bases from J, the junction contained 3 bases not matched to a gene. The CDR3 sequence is CASSLLGLAGGKETQYF. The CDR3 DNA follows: TGTGCCAGCAGCTTATTGGGACTAGCGGGAGGGAAAGAGACCCAGTACTTC.

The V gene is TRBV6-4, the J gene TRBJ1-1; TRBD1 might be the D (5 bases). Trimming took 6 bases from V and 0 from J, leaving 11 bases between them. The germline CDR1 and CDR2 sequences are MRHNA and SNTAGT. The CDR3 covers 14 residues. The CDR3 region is CASSEGPLNTEAFF. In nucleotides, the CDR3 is TGTGCCAGCAGCGAGGGACCCCTGAACACTGAAGCTTTCTTT.

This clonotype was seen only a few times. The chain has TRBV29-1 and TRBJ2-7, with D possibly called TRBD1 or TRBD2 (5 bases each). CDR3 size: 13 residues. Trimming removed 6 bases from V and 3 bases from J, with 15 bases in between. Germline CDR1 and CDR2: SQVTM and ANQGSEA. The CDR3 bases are TGCAGCGTGACAGCACTCGGAGGCTACGAGCAGTACTTC. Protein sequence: CSVTALGGYEQYF.

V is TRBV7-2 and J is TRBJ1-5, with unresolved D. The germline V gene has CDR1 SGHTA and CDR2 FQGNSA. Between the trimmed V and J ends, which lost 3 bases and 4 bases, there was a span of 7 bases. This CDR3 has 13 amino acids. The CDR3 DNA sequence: TGTGCCAGCAGCTTGTTCGGAAATCAGCCCCAGCATTTT. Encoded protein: CASSLFGNQPQHF.

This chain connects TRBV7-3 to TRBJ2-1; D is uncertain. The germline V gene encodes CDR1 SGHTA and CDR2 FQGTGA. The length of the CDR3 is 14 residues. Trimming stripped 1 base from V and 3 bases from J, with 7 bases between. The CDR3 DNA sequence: TGTGCCAGCAGCTTAATCGGCGGCTACAATGAGCAGTTCTTC. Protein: CASSLIGGYNEQFF.

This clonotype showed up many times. CDR3 in DNA: TGTGCCAGCAGCTTGGGCGGGAGAATAGAAGAGACCCAGTACTTC. It specifies CASSLGGRIEETQYF. The chain links TRBV7-2 to TRBJ2-5; 7 positions match TRBD2. Germline values: CDR1 SGHTA, CDR2 FQGNSA. CDR3 size: 15 residues. The J segment lost 3 bases and the V segment lost 3 bases, leaving 7 bases of the junction unmatched.

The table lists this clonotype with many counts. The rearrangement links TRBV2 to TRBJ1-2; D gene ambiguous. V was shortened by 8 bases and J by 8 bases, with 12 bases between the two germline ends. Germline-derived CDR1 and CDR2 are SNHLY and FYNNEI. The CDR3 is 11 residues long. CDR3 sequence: CASPEVRGYTF. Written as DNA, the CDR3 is TGTGCCAGCCCCGAGGTACGAGGCTACACCTTC.

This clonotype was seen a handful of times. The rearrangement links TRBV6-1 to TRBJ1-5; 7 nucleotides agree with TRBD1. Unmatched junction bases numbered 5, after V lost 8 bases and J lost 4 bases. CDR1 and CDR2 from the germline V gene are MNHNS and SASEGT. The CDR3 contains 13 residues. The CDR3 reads CASGDSYNQPQHF. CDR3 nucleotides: TGTGCCAGCGGGGACAGTTATAATCAGCCCCAGCATTTT.

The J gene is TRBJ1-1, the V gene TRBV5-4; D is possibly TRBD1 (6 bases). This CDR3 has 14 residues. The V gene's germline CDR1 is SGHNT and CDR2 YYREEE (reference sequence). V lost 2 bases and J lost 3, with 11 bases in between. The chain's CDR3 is CASSFEGGDTEAFF. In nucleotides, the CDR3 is TGTGCCAGCAGCTTTGAGGGGGGAGACACTGAAGCTTTCTTT.

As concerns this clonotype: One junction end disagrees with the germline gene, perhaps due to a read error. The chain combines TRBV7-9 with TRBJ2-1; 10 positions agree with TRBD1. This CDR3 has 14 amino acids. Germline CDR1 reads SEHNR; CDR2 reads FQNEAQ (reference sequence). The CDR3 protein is CAGSPGQGLNEQFF. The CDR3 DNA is TGTGCCGGCAGCCCGGGACAGGGGCTCAATGAGCAGTTCTTC. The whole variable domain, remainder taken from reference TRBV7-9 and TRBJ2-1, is DTGVSQNPRHKITKRGQNVTFRCDPISEHNRLYWYRQTLGQGPEFLTYFQNEAQLEKSRLLSDRFSAERPKGSFSTLEIQRTEQGDSAMYLCAGSPGQGLNEQFFGPGTRLTVL.

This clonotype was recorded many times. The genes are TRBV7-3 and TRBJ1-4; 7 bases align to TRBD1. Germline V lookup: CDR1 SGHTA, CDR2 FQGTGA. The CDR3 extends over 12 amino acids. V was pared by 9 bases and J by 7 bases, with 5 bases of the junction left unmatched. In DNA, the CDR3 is TGTGCCAGTCCGAGGGACAGTGAAAAACTGTTTTTT. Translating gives CASPRDSEKLFF.

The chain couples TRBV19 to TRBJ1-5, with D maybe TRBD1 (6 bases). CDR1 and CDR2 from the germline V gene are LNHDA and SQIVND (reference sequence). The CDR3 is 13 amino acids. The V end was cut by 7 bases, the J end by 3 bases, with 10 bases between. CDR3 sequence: CASTRQDNQPQHF. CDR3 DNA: TGTGCCAGTACCCGACAGGACAATCAGCCCCAGCATTTT.

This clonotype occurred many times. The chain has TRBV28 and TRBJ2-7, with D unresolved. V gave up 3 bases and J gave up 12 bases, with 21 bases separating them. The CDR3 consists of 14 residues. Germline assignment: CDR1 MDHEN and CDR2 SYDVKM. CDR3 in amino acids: CASSFADFGVDTYF. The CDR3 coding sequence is TGTGCCAGCAGTTTTGCCGATTTTGGGGTCGACACGTACTTC.

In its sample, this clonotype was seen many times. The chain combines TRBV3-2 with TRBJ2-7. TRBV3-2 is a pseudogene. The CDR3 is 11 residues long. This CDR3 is CASSPREVQYF. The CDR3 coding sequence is TGTGCCAGCAGCCCCCGTGAAGTGCAGTACTTC.

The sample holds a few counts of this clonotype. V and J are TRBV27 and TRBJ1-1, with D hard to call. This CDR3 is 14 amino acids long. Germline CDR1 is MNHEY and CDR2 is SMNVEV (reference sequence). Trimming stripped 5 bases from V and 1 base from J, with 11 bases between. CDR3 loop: CASSPLSGNTEAFF. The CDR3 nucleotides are TGTGCCAGCAGTCCCCTCTCGGGGAACACTGAAGCTTTCTTT.

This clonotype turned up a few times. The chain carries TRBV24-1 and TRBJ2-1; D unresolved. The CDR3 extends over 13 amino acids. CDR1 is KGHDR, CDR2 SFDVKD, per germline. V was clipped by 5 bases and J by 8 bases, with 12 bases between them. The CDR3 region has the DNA TGTGCCACCAGTGCTAACTTAGGACATGAGCAGTTCTTC. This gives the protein CATSANLGHEQFF.

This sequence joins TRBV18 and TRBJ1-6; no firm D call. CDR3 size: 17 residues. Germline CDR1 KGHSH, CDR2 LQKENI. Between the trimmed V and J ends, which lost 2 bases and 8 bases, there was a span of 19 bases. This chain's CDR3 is CASSPFSPGVEHSPLHF. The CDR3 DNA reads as TGTGCCAGCTCACCATTTTCGCCGGGCGTTGAGCATTCACCCCTCCACTTT.